The 27 T cell receptor beta chains presented below share a single source sample, sequenced in a study of glioma-infiltrating T cells. The iRepertoire nested amplicon-rescue multiplex PCR amplified TCR alpha and beta CDR3s from RNA. A single record per CDR3 protein comes from TCRdb applying MiXCR to the multiplex PCR reads. There are around 130,000 distinct CDR3 sequences in the sample; 20% to 25% occur only once, and around 28% lies in the top ten. The sample taken for sequencing was glioma tissue, nonneoplastic brain tissue, or PBMCs (not recorded which). The receptor set was obtained from a human donor with low-grade glioma or glioblastoma, undergoing nonglioma brain surgery, or in good health (not recorded which).

This clonotype has just a few counts. The chain is built from TRBV7-9 and TRBJ2-5, with 12 nucleotides matching TRBD2. The CDR3 spans 16 residues. CDR1 and CDR2 from the germline V gene are SEHNR and FQNEAQ (reference sequence). Germline trimming cut 4 bases from V and 5 bases from J; bases unmatched to any gene: 8. The chain's CDR3 is CASSSRLAGDLETQYF. The CDR3 nucleotides read TGTGCCAGCAGCTCCAGACTAGCGGGGGACTTGGAGACCCAGTACTTC.

The genes are TRBV2 and TRBJ1-3; TRBD1 might be the D (5 bases). CDR1 and CDR2 from the germline V gene are SNHLY and FYNNEI. The V gene lost 3 bases and the J gene lost 3 bases, with 9 bases spanning the gap. The length of the CDR3 is 14 residues. The CDR3 DNA is TGTGCCAGCAGTGACAGGGCTGGTGGAAACACCATATATTTT. This gives the protein CASSDRAGGNTIYF. The full variable domain, with the rest looked up from reference TRBV2 and TRBJ1-3, is EPEVTQTPSHQVTQMGQEVILRCVPISNHLYFYWYRQILGQKVEFLVSFYNNEISEKSEIFDDQFSVERPDGSNFTLKIRSTKLEDSAMYFCASSDRAGGNTIYFGEGSWLTVV.

This clonotype was counted many times. The V gene is TRBV6-1, the J gene TRBJ2-1, with a tentative D call TRBD2 (6 bases). Germline-derived CDR1 and CDR2 are MNHNS and SASEGT. Trimming took off 9 bases at V and 5 bases at J, with 11 bases between the two ends. CDR3 length: 12 residues. CDR3 sequence: CASLRGNNEQFF. The CDR3 bases are TGTGCCAGTCTCCGGGGGAACAATGAGCAGTTCTTC.

This clonotype was picked up a small number of times. CDR3 protein: CSANPQGDPNTGELFF. The CDR3 region has the DNA TGCAGTGCTAACCCTCAAGGGGATCCCAACACCGGGGAGCTGTTTTTT. The chain uses TRBV20-1 and TRBJ2-2, with D perhaps TRBD1 (5 bases). From germline, CDR1 is DFQATT and CDR2 SNEGSKA (reference sequence). This CDR3 spans 16 amino acids. V lost 4 bases, J lost 2 bases, and 17 bases lay in between.

In its sample, this clonotype was seen a few times. This CDR3 is CASSSTGVNTEAFF. The CDR3 nucleotides are TGCGCCAGCAGCTCAACAGGGGTGAACACTGAAGCTTTCTTT. The chain uses TRBV5-1 and TRBJ1-1, with 7 bases lining up with TRBD1. The J segment lost 0 bases and the V segment lost 3 bases, leaving 2 bases of the junction unmatched. Germline assignment: CDR1 SGHRS and CDR2 YFSETQ. CDR3 length: 14 residues. Full variable domain (outside the CDR3, taken from reference TRBV5-1 and TRBJ1-1): KAGVTQTPRYLIKTRGQQVTLSCSPISGHRSVSWYQQTPGQGLQFLFEYFSETQRNKGNFPGRFSGRQFSNSRSEMNVSTLELGDSALYLCASSSTGVNTEAFFGQGTRLTVV.

Concerning this clonotype: The DNA is left out, because the CDR3 cannot be placed on it with certainty; the CDR3 is given as TCRdb lists it. This chain joins TRBV7-9 and TRBJ1-5. Germline V lookup: CDR1 SEHNR, CDR2 FQNEAQ (reference sequence). The CDR3 is 20 residues long, counting both termini. The CDR3 is CASSFYICSASRRGNQPQHF.

V and J are TRBV24-1 and TRBJ2-3; 7 bases align to TRBD1. Trimming at V came to 5 bases and at J to 5 bases, leaving 6 bases not matched to a gene. Germline V gene lookup returns CDR1 KGHDR and CDR2 SFDVKD. The CDR3 covers 14 residues. The CDR3 loop is CATSAQTGIDTQYF. The DNA of the CDR3 is TGTGCCACCAGTGCCCAGACAGGGATAGATACGCAGTATTTT.

The chain has TRBV5-1 and TRBJ1-6, with 9 bases matching TRBD1. CDR3 length equals 19 residues. Looked up from germline, CDR1 is SGHRS and CDR2 is YFSETQ. The J segment lost 3 bases and the V segment lost 2 bases, leaving 12 bases of the junction unmatched. The CDR3 is CASSFSGYRGHDYNSPLHF. Written as DNA, the CDR3 is TGCGCCAGCAGCTTCTCGGGATACAGGGGGCACGACTATAATTCACCCCTCCACTTT.

In its sample, this clonotype was seen a few times. The chain joins TRBV4-1 to TRBJ2-1, with 15 bases fitting TRBD2. With 5 bases clipped from V and 2 bases from J, the junction kept 4 bases outside the gene matches. The length of the CDR3 is 17 residues. Germline values: CDR1 MGHRA, CDR2 YSYEKL. The CDR3, as DNA: TGCGCCAGCAGCGGACGGACTAGCGGGGGGGCCTACAATGAGCAGTTCTTC. Its protein product is CASSGRTSGGAYNEQFF.

This clonotype has more than one count but fewer than ten. The chain employs TRBV19 and TRBJ2-5; 10 nucleotides align to TRBD2. Unmatched junction bases numbered 5, after V lost 6 bases and J lost 4 bases. This CDR3 comprises 14 residues. Germline V gene data show CDR1 as LNHDA and CDR2 as SQIVND (reference sequence). CDR3 sequence: CASRERGGRETQYF. CDR3 in DNA: TGTGCCAGTAGGGAGCGGGGGGGCCGAGAGACCCAGTACTTC.

The chain is built from TRBV7-9 and TRBJ2-5; D is undetermined. CDR1 and CDR2 from the germline V gene are SEHNR and FQNEAQ (reference sequence). CDR3 length: 17 residues. V was shortened by 0 bases and J by 10 bases, with 24 bases between the two germline ends. CDR3 coding DNA: TGTGCCAGCAGCTTAGCGCATAATTCCCCCCAGGATAGGATCCAGTACTTC. Protein product: CASSLAHNSPQDRIQYF.

Note on this clonotype: A read error may explain this, as a much larger clone is one base away. This chain joins TRBV20-1 and TRBJ2-1; unclear D gene. Trimming cost V 1 base and J 9 bases, with 13 bases left between them. Germline assignment: CDR1 DFQATT and CDR2 SNEGSKA (reference sequence). The CDR3 is 13 amino acids. CDR3 amino acids: CSARVTVSSEQFF. The CDR3 DNA is TGCAGTGCTAGAGTTACTGTATCGAGTGAGCAGTTCTTC.

V is TRBV7-6 and J is TRBJ1-2; D unresolved. In germline, CDR1 is SGHVS, CDR2 FNYEAQ. V lost 1 base to trimming and J lost 4 bases, with 10 bases between them. This CDR3 spans 14 amino acids. DNA for the CDR3: TGTGCCAGCAGCTTAGGGGCAACGGCCTATGGCTACACCTTC. Residues: CASSLGATAYGYTF.

The chain employs TRBV4-1 and TRBJ2-5; D gene unclear. Germline V gene lookup returns CDR1 MGHRA and CDR2 YSYEKL. The CDR3 has 11 amino acids. The V end was cut by 0 bases, the J end by 7 bases, with 3 bases between. CDR3 loop: CASSQERTQYF. DNA for the CDR3: TGCGCCAGCAGCCAAGAAAGGACCCAGTACTTC.

This clonotype has a handful of counts. A read error is possible here, since a much larger clone lies one base away. Because it lacks the conserved phenylalanine or tryptophan at the end, this CDR3 is likely a read error. The chain carries TRBV6-2 or TRBV6-3 and TRBJ2-1, with D perhaps given as TRBD1 or TRBD2 (6 bases each). Germline assignment: CDR1 MNHEY and CDR2 SVGEGT. CDR3 length: 14 amino acids. V gave up 2 bases and J gave up 6 bases, with 11 bases separating them. The CDR3 sequence: CASSYRGAGNEQFL. Here the CDR3 DNA reads TGTGCCAGCAGTTACAGGGGGGCCGGCAATGAGCAGTTCCTC.

The chain employs TRBV12-3 or TRBV12-4 and TRBJ2-7; D remains ambiguous. This CDR3 contains 13 residues. The V gene lost 4 bases and the J gene lost 3 bases, with 10 bases spanning the gap. The CDR3 here is CASSYGLYYEQYV. The CDR3, as DNA: TGTGCCAGCAGTTATGGCTTATACTACGAGCAGTACGTC.

V and J are TRBV28 and TRBJ1-2, with 7 bases matching TRBD1. After removal of 4 bases from V and 6 bases from J, the junction contained 5 bases not matched to a gene. The CDR3 contains 13 residues. Germline CDR1 MDHEN, CDR2 SYDVKM. CDR3 loop: CASSSPGGNGYTF. The CDR3 DNA is TGTGCCAGCAGTTCACCAGGGGGAAATGGCTACACCTTC.

The rearrangement joins TRBV14 to TRBJ1-2, with unresolved D. Germline-derived CDR1 and CDR2 are SGHDN and FVKESK. Trimming cost V 4 bases and J 3 bases, with 9 bases left between them. CDR3 length equals 13 residues. CDR3 sequence (DNA): TGTGCCAGCAGCCGAGACGCCGACTATGGCTACACCTTC. This encodes CASSRDADYGYTF.

This clonotype was detected a few times. Sequence at one end of the junction differs from germline and may be a read error. The chain carries TRBV20-1 and TRBJ2-2; 7 nucleotides align to TRBD2. Germline CDR1 is DFQATT and CDR2 is SNEGSKA (reference sequence). The CDR3 sequence is 14 residues long. The CDR3 nucleotides are TGCAGTGCTAGGGGGACTACACTCACCGGGGAGCTGTCTTTT. Amino acids: CSARGTTLTGELSF.

This clonotype was recorded at least ten times. The genes are TRBV20-1 and TRBJ2-3; 10 bases are shared with TRBD2. The CDR3 has 17 residues. Germline loops: CDR1 DFQATT, CDR2 SNEGSKA (reference sequence). The junction had 15 bases not matched to a gene; V was cut back by 5 bases and J by 4 bases. CDR3 amino acids: CSASTSERGGRADTQYF. The CDR3 DNA sequence: TGCAGTGCTTCGACTAGTGAGCGGGGGGGCCGCGCAGATACGCAGTATTTT.

J is TRBJ2-3 and V is TRBV29-1; D tentatively fits TRBD1 or TRBD2 (5 bases each). Per the germline V gene, CDR1 is SQVTM and CDR2 is ANQGSEA. Trimming removed 5 bases at V and 4 bases at J, with 7 bases between. This CDR3 contains 11 residues. DNA of the CDR3: TGCAGCGTTTTGGGGGCAGATACGCAGTATTTT. This sequence encodes CSVLGADTQYF.

V usage is TRBV2 and J usage is TRBJ1-5; 8 positions agree with TRBD1. Germline V gene sequence: CDR1 SNHLY, CDR2 FYNNEI. V was pared by 8 bases and J by 6 bases, with 12 bases of the junction left unmatched. The CDR3 is made up of 15 amino acids. CDR3 sequence (DNA): TGTGCCAGCGGACAGGGCCAATTGATCACTCAGCCCCAGCATTTT. Encoded protein: CASGQGQLITQPQHF.

The V call is TRBV7-9, the J call TRBJ2-5; TRBD2 matches at 16 bases. CDR1 SEHNR and CDR2 FQNEAQ come from the germline V gene (reference sequence). There are 16 residues in the CDR3. The J segment lost 3 bases and the V segment lost 5 bases, leaving 3 bases of the junction unmatched. CDR3 protein: CASSIGTSGGEETQYF. In DNA, the CDR3 is TGTGCCAGCAGCATCGGGACTAGCGGGGGGGAAGAGACCCAGTACTTC.

The rearrangement links TRBV10-2 to TRBJ2-5; 9 bases are shared with TRBD1. CDR3 length equals 13 residues. Germline CDR1 and CDR2: WSHSY and SAAADI. The junction had 5 bases not matched to a gene; V was cut back by 9 bases and J by 3 bases. CDR3 protein: CARGTGLKETQYF. The CDR3 DNA reads TGCGCCAGGGGGACAGGGTTGAAAGAGACCCAGTACTTC.

This clonotype was counted only a few times. The missing conserved phenylalanine or tryptophan at the end of this CDR3 makes a read error likely. The chain combines TRBV7-2 with TRBJ2-5, with 9 bases aligning to TRBD2. This CDR3 contains 18 residues. The germline V gene encodes CDR1 SGHTA and CDR2 FQGNSA. V shed 5 bases and J 0 bases; nucleotides not matched to a gene: 13. The CDR3 protein is CASSPLLGLAGYQETQYL. For the CDR3, the DNA is TGTGCCAGCAGCCCCCTCTTGGGGCTAGCGGGGTACCAAGAGACCCAGTACCTC.

This chain uses TRBV20-1 with TRBJ1-6; 9 positions match TRBD1. The CDR3 is made up of 14 amino acids. CDR1 and CDR2 (germline): DFQATT, SNEGSKA (reference sequence). With V trimmed by 2 bases and J by 5 bases, 1 base remained unmatched. As DNA, the CDR3 is TGCAGTGCTAGAAGGGACAGGGATAATTCACCCCTCCACTTT. The encoded protein is CSARRDRDNSPLHF.

This clonotype has ten or more counts. The chain carries TRBV20-1 and TRBJ1-2; D not certain. Germline V gene lookup returns CDR1 DFQATT and CDR2 SNEGSKA (reference sequence). The CDR3 has 14 amino acids. V was cut by 6 bases and J by 3 bases, with 17 bases left in between. CDR3 amino acids: CSAGPSTYYYGYTF. The CDR3 DNA follows: TGCAGTGCGGGCCCCTCGACTTATTACTATGGCTACACCTTC.